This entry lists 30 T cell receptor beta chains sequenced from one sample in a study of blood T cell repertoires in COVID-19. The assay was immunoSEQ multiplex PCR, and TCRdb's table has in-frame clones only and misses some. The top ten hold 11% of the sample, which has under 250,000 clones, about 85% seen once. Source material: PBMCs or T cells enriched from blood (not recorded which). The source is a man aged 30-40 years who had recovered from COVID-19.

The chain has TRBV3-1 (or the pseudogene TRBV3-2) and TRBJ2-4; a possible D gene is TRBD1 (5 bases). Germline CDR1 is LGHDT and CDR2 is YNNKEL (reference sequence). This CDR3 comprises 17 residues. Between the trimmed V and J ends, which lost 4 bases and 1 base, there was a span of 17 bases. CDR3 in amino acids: CASSPRWGSGAKNIQYF. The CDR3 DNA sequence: TGTGCCAGCAGCCCCCGCTGGGGCTCTGGGGCCAAAAACATTCAGTACTTC.

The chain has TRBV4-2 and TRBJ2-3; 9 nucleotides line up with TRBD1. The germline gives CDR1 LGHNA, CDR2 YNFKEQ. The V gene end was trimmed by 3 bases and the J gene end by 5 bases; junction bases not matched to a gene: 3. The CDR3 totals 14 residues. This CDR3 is CASSHRTGEDTQYF. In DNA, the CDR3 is TGTGCCAGCAGCCACCGGACAGGGGAAGATACGCAGTATTTT.

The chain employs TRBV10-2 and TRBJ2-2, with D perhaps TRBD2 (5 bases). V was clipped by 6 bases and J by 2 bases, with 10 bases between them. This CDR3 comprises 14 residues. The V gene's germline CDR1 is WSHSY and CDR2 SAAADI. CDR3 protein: CASRGELNTGELFF. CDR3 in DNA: TGCGCCAGCAGGGGAGAACTTAACACCGGGGAGCTGTTTTTT.

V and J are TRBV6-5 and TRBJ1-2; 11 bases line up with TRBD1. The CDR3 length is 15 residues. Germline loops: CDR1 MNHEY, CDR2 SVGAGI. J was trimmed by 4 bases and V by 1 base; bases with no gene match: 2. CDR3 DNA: TGTGCCAGCAGTTACTGGACAGGGGGCATCTATGGCTACACCTTC. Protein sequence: CASSYWTGGIYGYTF.

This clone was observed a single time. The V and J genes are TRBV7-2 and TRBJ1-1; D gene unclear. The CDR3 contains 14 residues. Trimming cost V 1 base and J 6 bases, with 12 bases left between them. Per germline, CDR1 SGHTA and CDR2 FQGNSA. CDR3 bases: TGTGCCAGCAGCTTAGATTTTACGAGGGCTGAAGCTTTCTTT. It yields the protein CASSLDFTRAEAFF. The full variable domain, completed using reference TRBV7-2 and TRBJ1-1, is GAGVSQSPSNKVTEKGKDVELRCDPISGHTALYWYRQSLGQGLEFLIYFQGNSAPDKSGLPSDRFSAERTGGSVSTLTIQRTQQEDSAVYLCASSLDFTRAEAFFGQGTRLTVV.

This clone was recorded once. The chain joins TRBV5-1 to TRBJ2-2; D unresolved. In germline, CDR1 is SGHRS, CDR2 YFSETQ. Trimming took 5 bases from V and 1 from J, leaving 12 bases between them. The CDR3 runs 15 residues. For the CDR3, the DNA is TGCGCCAGCAGGGCCACACCGGGGAACACCGGGGAGCTGTTTTTT. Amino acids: CASRATPGNTGELFF. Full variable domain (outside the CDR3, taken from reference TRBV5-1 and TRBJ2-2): KAGVTQTPRYLIKTRGQQVTLSCSPISGHRSVSWYQQTPGQGLQFLFEYFSETQRNKGNFPGRFSGRQFSNSRSEMNVSTLELGDSALYLCASRATPGNTGELFFGEGSRLTVL.

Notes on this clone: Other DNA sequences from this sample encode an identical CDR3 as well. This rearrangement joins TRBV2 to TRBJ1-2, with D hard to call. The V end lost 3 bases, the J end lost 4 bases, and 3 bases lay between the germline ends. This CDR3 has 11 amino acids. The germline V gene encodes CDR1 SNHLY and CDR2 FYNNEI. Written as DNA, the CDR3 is TGTGCCAGCAGTGACAGCTATGGCTACACCTTC. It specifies CASSDSYGYTF.

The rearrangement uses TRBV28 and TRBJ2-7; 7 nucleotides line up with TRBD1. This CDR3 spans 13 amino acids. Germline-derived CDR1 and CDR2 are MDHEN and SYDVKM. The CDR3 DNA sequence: TGTGCTATTAGGAAATCACAGGGGTTCGAGCAGTACTTC. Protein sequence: CAIRKSQGFEQYF.

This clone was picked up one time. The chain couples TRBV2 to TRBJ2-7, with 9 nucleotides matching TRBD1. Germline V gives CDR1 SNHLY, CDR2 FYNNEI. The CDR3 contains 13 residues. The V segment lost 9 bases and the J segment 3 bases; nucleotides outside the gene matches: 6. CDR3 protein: CASSRDRDYEQYF. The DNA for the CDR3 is TGTGCCAGTTCCCGGGACAGGGACTACGAGCAGTACTTC.

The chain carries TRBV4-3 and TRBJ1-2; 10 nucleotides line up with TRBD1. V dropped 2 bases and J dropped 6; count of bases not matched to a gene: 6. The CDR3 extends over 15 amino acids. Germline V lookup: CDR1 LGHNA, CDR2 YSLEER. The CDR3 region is CASSQRIGQGDGYTF. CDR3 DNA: TGCGCCAGCAGCCAACGAATAGGACAGGGGGATGGCTACACCTTC.

CDR3 coding DNA: TGTGCCAGCTCACCACCGGGAGTTGGGCGCGAAAAACTGTTTTTT. Its protein is CASSPPGVGREKLFF. The chain joins TRBV18 to TRBJ1-4; D ambiguous. Germline CDR1 KGHSH, CDR2 LQKENI. Trimming shortened V by 0 bases and J by 8 bases, and 13 bases separated the two germline ends. This CDR3 contains 15 residues.

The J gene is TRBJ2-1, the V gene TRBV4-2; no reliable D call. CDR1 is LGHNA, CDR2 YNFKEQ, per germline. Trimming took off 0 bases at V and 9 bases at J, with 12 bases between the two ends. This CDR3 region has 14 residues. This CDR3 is CASSQESGMGEQFF. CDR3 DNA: TGTGCCAGCAGCCAAGAATCAGGAATGGGTGAGCAGTTCTTC.

CDR3 region: CASSYPGAGEQYF. As DNA, the CDR3 is TGTGCCAGCAGTTACCCCGGGGCGGGAGAGCAGTACTTC. V and J are TRBV27 and TRBJ2-7; perhaps TRBD2 as D (6 bases). V was clipped by 4 bases and J by 7 bases, with 14 bases between them. CDR1 MNHEY and CDR2 SMNVEV come from the germline V gene (reference sequence). The CDR3 consists of 13 residues.

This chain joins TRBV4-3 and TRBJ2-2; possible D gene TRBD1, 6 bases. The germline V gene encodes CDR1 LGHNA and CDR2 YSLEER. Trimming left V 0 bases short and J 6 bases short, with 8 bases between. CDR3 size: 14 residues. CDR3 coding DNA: TGCGCCAGCAGCCAAGAACAGGGCGCCGGGGAGCTGTTTTTT. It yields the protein CASSQEQGAGELFF.

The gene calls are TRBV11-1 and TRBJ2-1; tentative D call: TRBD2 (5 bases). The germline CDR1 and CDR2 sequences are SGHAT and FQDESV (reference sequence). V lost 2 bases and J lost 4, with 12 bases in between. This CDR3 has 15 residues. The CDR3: CASSLSRRHYNEQFF. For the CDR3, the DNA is TGTGCCAGCAGCTTATCTCGGAGGCATTACAATGAGCAGTTCTTC.

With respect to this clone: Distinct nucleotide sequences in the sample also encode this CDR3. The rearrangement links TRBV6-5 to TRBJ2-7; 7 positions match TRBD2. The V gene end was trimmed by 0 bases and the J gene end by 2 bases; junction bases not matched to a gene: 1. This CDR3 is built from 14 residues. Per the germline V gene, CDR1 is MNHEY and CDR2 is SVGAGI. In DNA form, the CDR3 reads TGTGCCAGCAGTTACTCCGGGGGGACCTACGAGCAGTACTTC. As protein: CASSYSGGTYEQYF.

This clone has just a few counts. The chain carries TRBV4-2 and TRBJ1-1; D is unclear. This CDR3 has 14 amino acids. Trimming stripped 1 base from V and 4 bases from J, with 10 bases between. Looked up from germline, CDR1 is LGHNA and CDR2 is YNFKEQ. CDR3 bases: TGTGCCAGCAGCCAAGCGTCGCGTTTCACTGAAGCTTTCTTT. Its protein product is CASSQASRFTEAFF.

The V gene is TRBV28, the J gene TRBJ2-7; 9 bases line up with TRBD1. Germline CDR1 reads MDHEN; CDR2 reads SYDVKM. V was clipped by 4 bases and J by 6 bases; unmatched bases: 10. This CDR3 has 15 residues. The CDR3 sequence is CASSSRQGDLVEQYF. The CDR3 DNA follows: TGTGCCAGCAGTTCCCGACAGGGGGATTTAGTCGAGCAGTACTTC.

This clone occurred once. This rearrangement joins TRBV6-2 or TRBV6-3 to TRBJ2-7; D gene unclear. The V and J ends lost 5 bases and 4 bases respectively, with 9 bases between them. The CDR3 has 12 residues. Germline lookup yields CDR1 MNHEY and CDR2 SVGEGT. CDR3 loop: CASSPLSYEQYF. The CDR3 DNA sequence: TGTGCCAGCAGTCCCCTTAGTTACGAGCAGTACTTC.

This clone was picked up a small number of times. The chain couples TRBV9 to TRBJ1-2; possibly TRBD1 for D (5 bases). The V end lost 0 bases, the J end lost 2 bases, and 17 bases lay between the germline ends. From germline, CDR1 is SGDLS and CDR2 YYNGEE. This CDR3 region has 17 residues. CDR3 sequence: CASSVGGEPGGNYGYTF. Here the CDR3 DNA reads TGTGCCAGCAGCGTAGGGGGGGAGCCCGGTGGGAACTATGGCTACACCTTC.

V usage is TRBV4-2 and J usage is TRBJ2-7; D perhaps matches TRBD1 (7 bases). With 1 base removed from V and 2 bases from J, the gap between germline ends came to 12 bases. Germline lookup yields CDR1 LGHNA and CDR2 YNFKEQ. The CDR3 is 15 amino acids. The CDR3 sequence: CASSQGGDRAYEQYF. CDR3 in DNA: TGTGCCAGCAGCCAAGGCGGGGACAGAGCCTACGAGCAGTACTTC.

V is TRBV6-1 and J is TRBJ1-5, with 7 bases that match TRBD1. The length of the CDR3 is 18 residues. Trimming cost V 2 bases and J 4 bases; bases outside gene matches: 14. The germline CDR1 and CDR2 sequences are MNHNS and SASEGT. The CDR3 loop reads CASSERPKYRGENQPQHF. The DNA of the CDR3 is TGTGCCAGCAGTGAACGCCCTAAATACAGGGGTGAGAATCAGCCCCAGCATTTT.

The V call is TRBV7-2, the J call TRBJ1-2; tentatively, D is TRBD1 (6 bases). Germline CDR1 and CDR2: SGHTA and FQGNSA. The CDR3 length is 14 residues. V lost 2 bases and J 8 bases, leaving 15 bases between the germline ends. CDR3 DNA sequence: TGTGCCAGCAGCTTACTGGACAGTCTCCGAGGCTACACCTTC. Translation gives CASSLLDSLRGYTF.

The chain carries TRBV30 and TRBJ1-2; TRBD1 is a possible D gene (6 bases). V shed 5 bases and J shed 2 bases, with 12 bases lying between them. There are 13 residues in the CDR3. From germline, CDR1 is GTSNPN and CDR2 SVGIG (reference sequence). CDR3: CAWGPQGNYGYTF. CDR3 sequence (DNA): TGTGCCTGGGGCCCACAGGGAAACTATGGCTACACCTTC.

This CDR3 is CASSVVGGTPRATDTQYF. CDR3 DNA: TGTGCCAGCAGCGTAGTAGGAGGGACCCCGCGGGCCACAGATACGCAGTATTTT. This chain connects TRBV9 to TRBJ2-3; weak D call: TRBD2 (6 bases). V shed 0 bases and J shed 2 bases, with 19 bases lying between them. The CDR3 is 18 amino acids. Germline values: CDR1 SGDLS, CDR2 YYNGEE. The complete variable domain, with remaining parts taken from reference TRBV9 and TRBJ2-3, reads DSGVTQTPKHLITATGQRVTLRCSPRSGDLSVYWYQQSLDQGLQFLIQYYNGEERAKGNILERFSAQQFPDLHSELNLSSLELGDSALYFCASSVVGGTPRATDTQYFGPGTRLTVL.

CDR3 DNA sequence: TGTGCCAGCACCCCCACATCCAGGCAACAAGAGACCCAGTACTTC. It is translated as CASTPTSRQQETQYF. The chain carries TRBV7-9 and TRBJ2-5; D remains ambiguous. The V end lost 7 bases, the J end lost 2 bases, and 17 bases lay between the germline ends. This CDR3 has 15 amino acids. CDR1 is SEHNR and CDR2 is FQNEAQ in the germline V gene (reference sequence).

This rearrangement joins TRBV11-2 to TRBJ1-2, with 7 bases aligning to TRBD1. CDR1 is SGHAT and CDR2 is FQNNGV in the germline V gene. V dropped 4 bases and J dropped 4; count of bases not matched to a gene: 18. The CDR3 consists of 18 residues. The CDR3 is CASSSHRGQTKTLYGYTF. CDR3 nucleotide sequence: TGTGCCAGCAGCTCCCACCGGGGACAGACCAAAACCCTCTATGGCTACACCTTC.

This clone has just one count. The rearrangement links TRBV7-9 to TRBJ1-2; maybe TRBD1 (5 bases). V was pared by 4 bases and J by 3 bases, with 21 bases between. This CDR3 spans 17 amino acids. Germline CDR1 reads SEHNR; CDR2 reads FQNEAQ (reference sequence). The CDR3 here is CASSSLKRQKGDYGYTF. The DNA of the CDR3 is TGTGCCAGCAGCTCGCTAAAGAGACAGAAAGGAGACTATGGCTACACCTTC. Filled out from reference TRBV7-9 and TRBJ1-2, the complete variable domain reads DTGVSQNPRHKITKRGQNVTFRCDPISEHNRLYWYRQTLGQGPEFLTYFQNEAQLEKSRLLSDRFSAERPKGSFSTLEIQRTEQGDSAMYLCASSSLKRQKGDYGYTFGSGTRLTVV.

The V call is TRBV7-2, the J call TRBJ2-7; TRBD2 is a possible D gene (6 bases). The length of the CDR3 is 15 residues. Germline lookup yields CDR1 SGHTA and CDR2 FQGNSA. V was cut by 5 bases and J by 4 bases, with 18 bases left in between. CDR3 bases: TGTGCCAGCAGCCGGGGTGAGAGGAGGGGATACGAGCAGTACTTC. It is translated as CASSRGERRGYEQYF.

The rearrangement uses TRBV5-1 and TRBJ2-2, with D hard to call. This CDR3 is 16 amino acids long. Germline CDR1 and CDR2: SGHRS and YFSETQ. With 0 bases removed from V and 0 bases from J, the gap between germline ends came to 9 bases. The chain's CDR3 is CASSLGPTANTGELFF. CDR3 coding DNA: TGCGCCAGCAGCTTGGGTCCTACCGCGAACACCGGGGAGCTGTTTTTT.